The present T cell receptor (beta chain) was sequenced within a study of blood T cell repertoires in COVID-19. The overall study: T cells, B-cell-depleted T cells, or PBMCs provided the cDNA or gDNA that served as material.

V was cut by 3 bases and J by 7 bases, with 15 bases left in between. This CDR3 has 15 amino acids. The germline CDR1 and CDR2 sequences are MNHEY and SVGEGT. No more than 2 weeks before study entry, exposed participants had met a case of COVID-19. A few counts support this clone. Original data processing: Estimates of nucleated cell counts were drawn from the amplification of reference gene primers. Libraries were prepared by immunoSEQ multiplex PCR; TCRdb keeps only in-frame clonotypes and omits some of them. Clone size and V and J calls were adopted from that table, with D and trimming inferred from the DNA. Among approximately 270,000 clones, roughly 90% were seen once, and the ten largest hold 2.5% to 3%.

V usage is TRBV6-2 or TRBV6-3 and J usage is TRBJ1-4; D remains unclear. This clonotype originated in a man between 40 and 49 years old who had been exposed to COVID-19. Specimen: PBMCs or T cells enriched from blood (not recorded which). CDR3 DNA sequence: TGTGCCAGCAGTTATAGGTCCGTGGCGGGTGAAAAACTGTTTTTT. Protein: CASSYRSVAGEKLFF.